These T cell receptor beta chains were read from a single sample in a study of blood T cell repertoires in COVID-19. Some clones are missing from TCRdb's copy, which holds only in-frame ones; the method was immunoSEQ multiplex PCR. The table lists under 350,000 clones, 65% to 90% of them singletons. Sequenced material: peripheral blood. The receptor source for this set is a human donor in a cohort sampled during active COVID-19. CDR3s leave out the opening cysteine and the closing phenylalanine or tryptophan.

TRBV5-1	TRBJ1-4	ASSVGTGDQKLF
TRBV5-1	TRBJ2-1	ASSRQPGTSGRVGQF
TRBV15	TRBJ2-2	ATSRDRAGELF
TRBV2	TRBJ2-7	ASEGRDEQY
TRBV7-2	TRBJ2-7	ASSGTSGYEQY
TRBV6-1	TRBJ2-3	ASSKAGGPVNTQY
TRBV6-2/TRBV6-3	TRBJ2-7	ASSSRLAQRY
TRBV6-5	TRBJ2-7	ASRVAGGYEQY
TRBV11-2	TRBJ2-3	ASTPIRGIHTQY
TRBV6-2/TRBV6-3	TRBJ2-3	ASSYSEGLAVPDTQY
TRBV4-2	TRBJ2-2	ASSFRTSGNTGELF
TRBV3-1/TRBV3-2	TRBJ2-1	ASSQELGLADFYNEQF
TRBV11-2	TRBJ2-7	ASSFGTGVYEQY
TRBV2	TRBJ2-1	ASSPPPWDSLSYNEQF
TRBV27	TRBJ2-7	ASSLATSSYEQY
TRBV28	TRBJ1-2	ASSGSQSSYGYT
TRBV6-6	TRBJ2-7	ASSARQGLPSYEQY
TRBV7-2	TRBJ2-1	ASSSLDYYNEQF
TRBV5-6	TRBJ2-1	ASSLPQAHNEQF
TRBV4-2	TRBJ1-2	ASSQDEQGARGYT
TRBV4-1	TRBJ2-3	ASRSLATITDTQY
TRBV10-1	TRBJ2-3	ASSPGASGRLDTQY
TRBV11-3	TRBJ2-1	ASSSERDEQF
TRBV9	TRBJ1-1	ASSGRTRRAF
TRBV21-1	TRBJ2-1	ASSKTPPSPRGAGYEQF
TRBV7-9	TRBJ2-3	ASSLSSGTDTQY
TRBV6-5	TRBJ1-6	ASSSRGHSPLH
TRBV7-2	TRBJ2-7	ASSDPKGAYEQY
TRBV25-1	TRBJ1-1	ASRGPRTEAF
TRBV5-1	TRBJ2-5	ASSLSTSGTETQY
TRBV7-2	TRBJ2-1	ASSSSGNNEQF
TRBV28	TRBJ1-5	ASSSTGRKNSNQPQH
TRBV4-3	TRBJ2-1	ASSQDGTGGYEQF
TRBV27	TRBJ2-1	ASSSPLSGSRLNEQF
TRBV19	TRBJ2-7	ASSGPGQGSSYEQY
TRBV9	TRBJ2-3	ASSVGGGRGSDTQY
TRBV7-2	TRBJ2-5	ASSLAGGGETQY
TRBV10-1	TRBJ2-1	ASRRPVSSYNEQF
TRBV28	TRBJ2-5	ASSYSRVQETQY
TRBV5-1	TRBJ2-3	ASSPDGGSGSDTQY
TRBV5-4	TRBJ2-5	ASSLRGETQY
TRBV5-6	TRBJ2-7	ASSLNRREGHLYEQY
TRBV20-1	TRBJ1-2	SASVPGQGNGYT
TRBV9	TRBJ1-1	ASSLGGARGEAF
TRBV7-2	TRBJ2-1	ASSPGGARFYEQF
TRBV5-1	TRBJ2-5	ASSRLGGSGVETQY